The clone carrying this T cell receptor (beta chain) was seen a few times. The data were taken from a study of early T cells in non-severe SARS-CoV-2 infection. Overall study: Bulk RNA from unsorted whole blood was sequenced; chains were unpaired.

TCRdb re-derived calls from the 5' RACE reads in MiXCR, one entry per CDR3 protein. The sample gives about 100,000 distinct CDR3 sequences, approximately 13% of which show up once; 2% to 2.5% is in the top ten. This CDR3 is built from 16 residues. CDR1 is MNHEY, CDR2 SMNVEV, per germline (reference sequence). The V end was cut by 8 bases, the J end by 2 bases, with 22 bases between. This TCR was recovered from an adult who was a healthcare worker with PCR-confirmed SARS-CoV-2 infection or an uninfected control (not recorded which). The chain uses TRBV27 and TRBJ2-7; possibly TRBD1 for D (7 bases). Material for sequencing was whole blood. The CDR3 DNA reads as TGTGCCAGCCAGCCATTCGAGCAGGGGGGACCCTACGAGCAGTACTTC. Translated: CASQPFEQGGPYEQYF.